Below, one T cell receptor beta chain is given with its context. TCRdb itself ran the RT-PCR reads through MiXCR, one entry per CDR3 protein. The sample holds some 150,000 distinct CDR3 sequences, about a third seen once. Trimming took off 6 bases at V and 4 bases at J, with 12 bases between the two ends. The CDR3 consists of 12 residues. The germline V gene encodes CDR1 SQVTM and CDR2 ANQGSEA. The sample is drawn from a study of patients and donors after allogeneic stem cell transplantation. This TCR came from a human donor who was either an allogeneic HSCT recipient or a stem cell or donor lymphocyte infusion donor (not recorded which). It is not recorded whose cells these are; they may come from a transplant donor. The sample comprised blood, either unsorted or a sorted T cell fraction (not recorded which). The chain employs TRBV29-1 and TRBJ1-1; D gene ambiguous. The CDR3 coding sequence is TGCAGCGTAGTTGACGTGGGCACTGAAGCTTTCTTT. Translated: CSVVDVGTEAFF.